Listed below are T cell receptor beta chains from one sample, sequenced in a study of OX40 agonist ivuxolimab in advanced cancers. This table comes from immunoSEQ multiplex PCR, and its TCRdb copy is limited to in-frame clones, with some not included. The sample consists of 55,000 to 75,000 clones, about 85% of them appearing once. Here the sequenced sample was CD4+ or CD8+ T cells sorted from blood, taken in a trial of the OX40 agonist ivuxolimab. Receptor source: an adult with an advanced solid tumor such as melanoma, head and neck, liver or kidney cancer. CDR3s include the opening cysteine and the closing phenylalanine or tryptophan. Each record gives: D gene, clone size, V gene, J gene, CDR3 length, CDR3 DNA, CDR3 protein. A D gene is named only where the DNA matches it firmly. Rows may omit the clone size; those that give it use once, few, many or a size class.

>NA|NA|TRBV28|TRBJ1-2|15
TGTGCCAGCAGAACTTCCGAGGGCCTCAACTATGGCTACACCTTC
CASRTSEGLNYGYTF
>TRBD1|NA|TRBV12-5|TRBJ2-5|15
TGTGCTAGTGGTTTGACTGGACAGGGTGTGGAGACCCAGTACTTC
CASGLTGQGVETQYF
>TRBD1|NA|TRBV7-2|TRBJ1-5|15
TGTGCCAGCACCCCTCGACAGGGCCCCAACCAGCCCCAGCATTTT
CASTPRQGPNQPQHF
>TRBD2|NA|TRBV7-2|TRBJ2-1|17
TGTGCCAGCAGCTACAGACTAGCGGGAGACTCCTACAATGAGCAGTTCTTC
CASSYRLAGDSYNEQFF
>NA|once|TRBV7-3|TRBJ2-5|14
TGTGCCAGCAGCTTACAGGGCAGGGCGGAGACCCAGTACTTC
CASSLQGRAETQYF
>NA|few|TRBV15|TRBJ1-5|17
TGTGCCACCAGCAGAGGGGGTAGTGCAGGGACTAATCAGCCCCAGCATTTT
CATSRGGSAGTNQPQHF
>TRBD2|NA|TRBV7-9|TRBJ2-3|19
TGTGCCAGCAGCCCCTCGGATGCTGTGAGCGGGAGGGCCGCGGATACGCAGTATTTT
CASSPSDAVSGRAADTQYF
>NA|many|TRBV7-9|TRBJ1-2|14
TGTGCCAGCAGCTCCCGACAGCCAGCGCTTGGCTACACCTTC
CASSSRQPALGYTF
>NA|NA|TRBV10-3|TRBJ2-2|13
TGTGCCATCAGTGATCCGGACACCGGGGAGCTGTTTTTT
CAISDPDTGELFF
>NA|NA|TRBV30|TRBJ2-7|14
TGTGCCTGGAGTGTAGGGGCAAACCTCGCCGAGCAGTACTTC
CAWSVGANLAEQYF
>TRBD1|NA|TRBV28|TRBJ1-1|14
TGTGCCAGCAGTACAGGGGAACCAAACACTGAAGCTTTCTTT
CASSTGEPNTEAFF
>TRBD1|NA|TRBV27|TRBJ2-3|12
TGTGCCAGCAGTCCCGGGACAGGGGCGCAGTATTTT
CASSPGTGAQYF
>TRBD2|NA|TRBV4-3|TRBJ2-1|15
TGCGCCAGCAGCCAAGTGACTAGCGGAAACAATGAGCAGTTCTTC
CASSQVTSGNNEQFF
>NA|NA|TRBV11-2|TRBJ2-4|16
TGTGCCAGCAGCTTATCCCCGGCTATAGCCAAAAACATTCAGTACTTC
CASSLSPAIAKNIQYF
>NA|NA|TRBV7-9|TRBJ1-4|16
TGTGCCAGCAGCCCGAGATCGGGGGCAGGAGGTGAAAAACTGTTTTTT
CASSPRSGAGGEKLFF
>TRBD1|NA|TRBV5-1|TRBJ2-1|15
TGCGCCAGCAGCTTGGACCCTCGCAGGGGGAGTGAGCAGTTCTTC
CASSLDPRRGSEQFF
>TRBD1|NA|TRBV5-8|TRBJ1-4|17
TGTGCCAGCATTCCAGGGGGATGGACAGCCATCGGGGAAAAACTGTTTTTT
CASIPGGWTAIGEKLFF
>TRBD1|NA|TRBV9|TRBJ1-2|12
TGTGCCAGCAGATACGACAGGGATGGCTACACCTTC
CASRYDRDGYTF
>NA|NA|TRBV7-2|TRBJ2-5|13
TGTGCCAGCAGCCGACAGGGAGGGGAGACCCAGTACTTC
CASSRQGGETQYF
>NA|NA|TRBV9|TRBJ2-7|11
TGTGCCAGCTCCCCAGGGTTCGAGCAGTACTTC
CASSPGFEQYF
>TRBD1|NA|TRBV12-5|TRBJ1-2|14
TGTGCTAGTGGTTTGAATCAGGGGGAGGTTGGCTACACCTTC
CASGLNQGEVGYTF
>TRBD1|NA|TRBV5-8|TRBJ1-5|16
TGTGCCAGCAGCTTCCGGGACAGGGGGCTTCGGCAGCCCCAGCATTTT
CASSFRDRGLRQPQHF
>NA|NA|TRBV15|TRBJ2-7|17
TGTGCCACCAGCAGAGAGGCTGTCGTCAATCACGCCTACGAGCAGTACTTC
CATSREAVVNHAYEQYF
>NA|NA|TRBV21-1|TRBJ2-1|14
TGTGCCAGCCATCTCAGGGGGCCCTACAATGAGCAGTTCTTC
CASHLRGPYNEQFF
>NA|NA|TRBV30|TRBJ1-2|12
TGTGCCTGGATCACAGCATTCTATGGCTACACCTTC
CAWITAFYGYTF
>NA|few|TRBV7-2|TRBJ1-5|13
TGTGCCAGCAGCTCCGACTGGAATCAGCCCCAGCATTTT
CASSSDWNQPQHF
>TRBD2|NA|TRBV14|TRBJ2-3|17
TGTGCCAGCCCACAACCACTAGCGGGGGCCCTTGTGGATACGCAGTATTTT
CASPQPLAGALVDTQYF
>TRBD2|NA|TRBV27|TRBJ2-1|17
TGTGCCAGCAGGGATGCTGCTAGCGGATACTCCTACAATGAGCAGTTCTTC
CASRDAASGYSYNEQFF
>TRBD1|NA|TRBV6-5|TRBJ2-3|15
TGTGCCAGCAGTCCCCTGGGACAGGGTTTGGATACGCAGTATTTT
CASSPLGQGLDTQYF
>NA|NA|TRBV5-4|TRBJ2-7|14
TGTGCCAGCAGCCCCACAGGGAACGGCTTCGAGCAGTACTTC
CASSPTGNGFEQYF
>NA|NA|TRBV6-5|TRBJ2-1|14
TGTGCCAGCAGTTTGACTGAACAAGGCAATGAGCAGTTCTTC
CASSLTEQGNEQFF
>TRBD1|NA|TRBV7-9|TRBJ2-2|12
TGTGCCAGCAGTCTTCGACAGGGGGCCCTGTTTTTT
CASSLRQGALFF
>TRBD1|NA|TRBV6-5|TRBJ2-3|15
TGTGCCAGCAGTCCTTGGGACAGCAGCACAGATACGCAGTATTTT
CASSPWDSSTDTQYF